This TCR beta chain originates from a study of cytomegalovirus exposure and HLA in healthy donors. About this clone: Its antigen is currently unknown.

Primers for the PCR totalled 60 Vbeta and 13 Jbeta. Here immunoSEQ multiplex PCR was the method, and the copy in TCRdb shows in-frame clones only, minus some. The sample lists 85,000 to 90,000 clones, just under 90% occurring once. This CDR3 region has 16 residues. V trimming: 4 bases; J trimming: 7 bases; junction bases outside the gene matches: 12. From germline, CDR1 is MNHEY and CDR2 SVGAGI. The study's findings and limits: It was reported in a later analysis that an Asian-associated ancestry cluster showed fewer N-insertions than the roughly 660-donor mean. For cytomegalovirus status, the classifier reportedly gave diagnoses with high specificity and sensitivity.

The sequence was obtained from a man aged 18 to 35 in good health and CMV-seronegative. Sequenced material: PBMCs. This sequence joins TRBV6-5 and TRBJ2-1, with 8 nucleotides matching TRBD2. The CDR3 sequence: CASSFPEASGSNEQFF. The CDR3 region has the DNA TGTGCCAGCAGTTTCCCAGAGGCTAGCGGGTCTAATGAGCAGTTCTTC.